Shown below are 14 T cell receptor beta chains from a single sample sequenced in a study of tumor-infiltrating lymphocytes in primary liver carcinoma. Total RNA (approximately 500 ng) served as template for TCR beta cDNA synthesis primed by a constant-region primer. Three nested multiplex PCR rounds, a slightly modified ARM-PCR, produced the libraries for TCR beta. The first two PCR rounds, roughly 10 cycles each, used TRBV1-TRBV30 forward primers and a C-beta reverse primer. In TCRdb, the multiplex PCR reads were re-called with MiXCR into one record per CDR3 protein. The sample consists of roughly 24,000 distinct CDR3 sequences, 75% to 80% of them appearing once. It was from about 19-30 mg of unsorted bulk tissue that RNA and DNA were co-extracted. Sequenced input: liver tumor tissue from sampling region 5. Described subset: tumor region T5, tumor centre. The receptors shown here come from a woman aged 25-40 years with primary liver carcinoma and hepatitis B virus infection.

Regarding this clonotype: A read error may account for a junction end that differs from germline. V and J are TRBV5-6 and TRBJ2-7; no reliable D call. The CDR3 length is 13 residues. Germline-derived CDR1 and CDR2 are SGHDT and YYEEEE. CDR3 loop: CANGFSSSYEQHF. CDR3 DNA: TGTGCCAACGGCTTCTCCTCCTCCTACGAGCAGCACTTC. Together with reference TRBV5-6 and TRBJ2-7, the CDR3 gives the full variable domain: DAGVTQSPTHLIKTRGQQVTLRCSPKSGHDTVSWYQQALGQGPQFIFQYYEEEERQRGNFPDRFSGHQFPNYSSELNVNALLLGDSALYLCANGFSSSYEQHFGPGTRLTVT.

The chain links TRBV11-2 to TRBJ2-7, with a weak D call TRBD1 (7 bases). With 6 bases removed from V and 11 bases from J, the gap between germline ends came to 32 bases. CDR1 and CDR2 (germline): SGHAT, FQNNGV. This CDR3 has 17 residues. The CDR3 DNA is TGTGCCAGCAGTATTACAGGAGGGGGCTCTTGGACCTATGAGGAGTACTTC. Translation: CASSITGGGSWTYEEYF.

Worth noting for this clonotype: The junction does not match germline at one end; this may be a read error. The chain employs TRBV6-4 and TRBJ2-7; the D is unclear. Germline V lookup: CDR1 MRHNA, CDR2 SNTAGT. CDR3 length equals 13 residues. The CDR3 region is CTSETQSPYEQYF. DNA for the CDR3: TGTACCAGCGAGACACAGTCCCCCTACGAGCAGTACTTC.

The chain links TRBV11-2 to TRBJ2-1; no clear D. This CDR3 has 14 residues. Looked up from germline, CDR1 is SGHAT and CDR2 is FQNNGV. Trimming removed 4 bases from V and 3 bases from J, with 10 bases in between. The CDR3 nucleotides are TGTGCCAGCAGCTCTGAAGCCTTCTACAATGAGCAGTTCTTC. Its translation: CASSSEAFYNEQFF.

This clonotype was seen a few times. A read error may explain this, as a much larger clone is one base away. The rearrangement joins TRBV11-2 to TRBJ1-1; a possible D gene is TRBD1 (5 bases). In germline, CDR1 is SGHAT, CDR2 FQNNGV. This CDR3 has 12 amino acids. CDR3 loop: CVSSPDSTEAFF. CDR3 bases: TGTGTCAGCAGCCCAGACAGCACTGAAGCTTTCTTT.

This clonotype came up a few times. The chain has TRBV10-3 and TRBJ2-5; TRBD1 agrees at 7 bases. The CDR3 covers 15 residues. Germline V gene sequence: CDR1 ENHRY, CDR2 SYGVKD. V lost 3 bases to trimming and J lost 7 bases; unmatched junction nucleotides: 11. CDR3 nucleotide sequence: TGTGCCATCAGTGAATCGGCTACCAGACAGGGGACCCAGTACTTC. Its translation is CAISESATRQGTQYF.

This rearrangement joins TRBV4-3 to TRBJ2-3; D unclear. This CDR3 is built from 18 residues. Germline V gene data show CDR1 as LGHNA and CDR2 as YSLEER. Trimming stripped 7 bases from V and 6 bases from J, with 29 bases between. CDR3 DNA: TGCGCCAGCAACCAGTCTGTCTGGCTGTGTGATCCCGATGATACGCAGTATTTT. As protein: CASNQSVWLCDPDDTQYF.

J is TRBJ2-5 and V is TRBV6-5; a possible D gene is TRBD1 (6 bases). Germline V gene data show CDR1 as MNHEY and CDR2 as SVGAGI. With 8 bases removed from V and 9 bases from J, the gap between germline ends came to 19 bases. The CDR3 spans 13 residues. The CDR3 region has the DNA TGTGCCAGCGGTACCGACAGGAGGCTGGCCCAGTACTTC. Its translation is CASGTDRRLAQYF.

The table lists this clonotype with many counts. The rearrangement joins TRBV30 to TRBJ2-7, with 13 bases matching TRBD2. The CDR3 contains 15 residues. Germline V CDR1 and CDR2: GTSNPN, SVGIG (reference sequence). Trimming at V came to 3 bases and at J to 1 base, leaving 3 bases not matched to a gene. The CDR3 loop reads CAWRGLAGKSYEQYF. Here the CDR3 DNA reads TGTGCCTGGAGGGGACTAGCGGGGAAGTCCTACGAGCAGTACTTC.

This clonotype was picked up many times. A much larger clone lies one base from this, so it may be a read error. This rearrangement joins TRBV7-9 to TRBJ2-1; 12 bases agree with TRBD2. The germline V gene has CDR1 SEHNR and CDR2 FQNEAQ (reference sequence). This CDR3 contains 14 residues. The CDR3 DNA reads as TGTGCCAGCAACTTAGATCTAGCGGGAGGGATGCAGTTCTTC. It codes for CASNLDLAGGMQFF.

Note on this clonotype: This is likely a read error, given that the CDR3 carries no conserved phenylalanine or tryptophan at its end. The chain employs TRBV10-3 and TRBJ2-1, with 10 bases matching TRBD2. V was clipped by 11 bases and J by 12 bases; unmatched bases: 7. The CDR3 totals 11 residues. CDR1 is ENHRY, CDR2 SYGVKD, per germline. As DNA, the CDR3 is TGTGCCGCAAGCGGGAGGGATGTGCAGTTCCTA. It is translated as CAASGRDVQFL.

To note about this clonotype: Since no conserved phenylalanine or tryptophan closes the CDR3, a read error is the likely cause. The DNA is left out, because the CDR3 cannot be placed on it with certainty; the CDR3 is given as TCRdb lists it. The chain is built from TRBV6-6 and TRBJ2-1; the table names TRBD1, a call not compared with the DNA. The germline gives CDR1 MNHNY, CDR2 SVGAGI (reference sequence). The CDR3 sequence runs 13 residues, both termini included. The chain's CDR3 is CASGTPSVNEQLS.

J is TRBJ2-1 and V is TRBV7-8; no firm D call. Per germline, CDR1 SGHVS and CDR2 FQNEAQ. The V end lost 1 base, the J end lost 10 bases, and 11 bases lay between the germline ends. This CDR3 is 13 amino acids long. The CDR3 region is CASSLVGGWEQFF. CDR3 coding DNA: TGTGCCAGCAGCTTAGTTGGTGGTTGGGAGCAGTTCTTC.

Many counts were recorded for this clonotype. The V call is TRBV7-8, the J call TRBJ2-1; maybe TRBD2 (7 bases). CDR1 is SGHVS and CDR2 is FQNEAQ in the germline V gene. Trimming removed 5 bases at V and 5 bases at J, with 25 bases between. This CDR3 has 18 residues. For the CDR3, the DNA is TGTGCCAGCAGCCCAGGGGTTGTGGCGGGTCTAGCGGACAATGAGCAGTTCTTC. Its protein product is CASSPGVVAGLADNEQFF.